This T cell receptor (beta chain) was sequenced for a study of blood T cell repertoires in COVID-19. The length of the CDR3 is 15 residues. The germline CDR1 and CDR2 sequences are LNHDA and SQIVND (reference sequence). Trimming at V came to 4 bases and at J to 3 bases, leaving 2 bases not matched to a gene. As handled by the study authors: Nucleated cell counts were estimated from reference gene primer amplification. Some clones are missing from TCRdb's copy, which holds only in-frame ones; the method was immunoSEQ multiplex PCR. V and J calls and clone size are copied from that table; D and trimming were computed from the DNA. This sample has 75,000 to 90,000 clones, with roughly 80% found just once.

This sequence joins TRBV19 and TRBJ2-3; 12 positions match TRBD2. Sequencing was performed on peripheral blood. The sequence was obtained from a woman aged 40 to 55 with active or convalescent COVID-19. The CDR3 sequence is CASSTGTSGTDTQYF. DNA of the CDR3: TGTGCCAGTAGTACAGGGACTAGCGGGACAGATACGCAGTATTTT.